Here is one TCR beta chain with its context. Antigen specificity is unknown. This specimen includes other DNA sequences encoding the same CDR3. The donors, all of them Caucasian adults, lived in Nashville, Tennessee. Several immunoSEQ plates received, in even portions, the genomic DNA of each subset. Profiling relied on immunoSEQ multiplex PCR, and the TCRdb table lists in-frame clones only, not all of them. This sample has over 850,000 clones, with about four fifths found just once. The sample originates from a study of shared clonotypes between healthy human individuals. The study's findings and limits: Several donors held about 5% of naive CD4 clonotypes in common.

Trimming left V 7 bases short and J 2 bases short, with 11 bases between. The germline V gene has CDR1 MNHEY and CDR2 SMNVEV (reference sequence). The CDR3 is 13 residues long. The V gene is TRBV27, the J gene TRBJ1-2, with D perhaps TRBD1 (5 bases). The receptor was isolated from a young man in good health. Some clones in this sample may be carry-over from other donors' samples. The sequencing sample was made of memory CD4+ T cells from PBMCs. The subset: CD45RA-negative fraction. This chain's CDR3 is CASKTGPNYGYTF. Written as DNA, the CDR3 is TGTGCCAGCAAAACGGGACCAAACTATGGCTACACCTTC.